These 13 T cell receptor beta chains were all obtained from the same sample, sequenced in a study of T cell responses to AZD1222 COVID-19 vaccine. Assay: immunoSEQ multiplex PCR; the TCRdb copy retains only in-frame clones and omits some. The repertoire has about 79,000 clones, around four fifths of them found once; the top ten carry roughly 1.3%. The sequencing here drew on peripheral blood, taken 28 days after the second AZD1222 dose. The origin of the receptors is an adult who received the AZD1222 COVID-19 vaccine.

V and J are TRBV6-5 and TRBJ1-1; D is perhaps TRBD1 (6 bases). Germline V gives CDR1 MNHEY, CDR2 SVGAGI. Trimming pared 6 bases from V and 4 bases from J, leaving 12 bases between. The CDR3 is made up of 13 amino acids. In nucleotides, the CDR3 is TGTGCCAGCAGGGGTTTCAGGGGCACTGAAGCTTTCTTT. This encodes CASRGFRGTEAFF.

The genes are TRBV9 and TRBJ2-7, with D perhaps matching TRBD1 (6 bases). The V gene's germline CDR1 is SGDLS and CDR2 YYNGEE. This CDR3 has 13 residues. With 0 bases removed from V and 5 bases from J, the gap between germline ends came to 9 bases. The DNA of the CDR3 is TGTGCCAGCAGCGTAGACAGGGTCCACGAGCAGTACTTC. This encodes CASSVDRVHEQYF.

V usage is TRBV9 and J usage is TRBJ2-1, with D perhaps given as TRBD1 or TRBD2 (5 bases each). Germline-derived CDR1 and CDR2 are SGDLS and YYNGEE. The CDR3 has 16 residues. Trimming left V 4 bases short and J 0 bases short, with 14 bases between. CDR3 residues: CASSPRGTSSYNEQFF. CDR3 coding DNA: TGTGCCAGCAGCCCCCGAGGGACCAGCTCCTACAATGAGCAGTTCTTC.

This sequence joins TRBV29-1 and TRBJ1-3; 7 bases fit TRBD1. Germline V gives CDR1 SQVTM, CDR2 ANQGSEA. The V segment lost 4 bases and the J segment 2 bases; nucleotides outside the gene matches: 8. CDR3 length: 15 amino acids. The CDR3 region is CSVAPGTAPGNTIYF. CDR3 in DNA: TGCAGCGTTGCCCCAGGGACAGCTCCTGGAAACACCATATATTTT.

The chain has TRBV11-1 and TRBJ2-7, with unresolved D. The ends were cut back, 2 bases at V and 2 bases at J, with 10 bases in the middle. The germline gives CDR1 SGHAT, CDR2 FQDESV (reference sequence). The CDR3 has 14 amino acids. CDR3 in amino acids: CASSLYAETYEQYF. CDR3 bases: TGTGCCAGCAGCTTATATGCAGAGACCTACGAGCAGTACTTC.

The CDR3 region has the DNA TGTGCCAGTAGTAGGACAGAACGGCCTCTCTATGGCTACACCTTC. Residues: CASSRTERPLYGYTF. The chain is built from TRBV19 and TRBJ1-2; the D gene is possibly TRBD1 (6 bases). The CDR3 spans 15 residues. Germline assignment: CDR1 LNHDA and CDR2 SQIVND (reference sequence). Deletions cut 4 bases from V and 4 bases from J, with 16 bases between.

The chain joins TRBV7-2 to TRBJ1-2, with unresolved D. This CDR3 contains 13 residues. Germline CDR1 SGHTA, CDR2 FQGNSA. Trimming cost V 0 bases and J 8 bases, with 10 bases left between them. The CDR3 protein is CASSLAGSGGYTF. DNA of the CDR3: TGTGCCAGCAGCTTAGCAGGGTCGGGAGGCTACACCTTC.

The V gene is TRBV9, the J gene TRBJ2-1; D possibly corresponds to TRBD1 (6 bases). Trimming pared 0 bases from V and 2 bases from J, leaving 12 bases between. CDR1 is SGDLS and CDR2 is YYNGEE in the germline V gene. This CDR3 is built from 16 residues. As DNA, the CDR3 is TGTGCCAGCAGCGTAGGGTCACAGGGTACCTACAATGAGCAGTTCTTC. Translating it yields CASSVGSQGTYNEQFF.

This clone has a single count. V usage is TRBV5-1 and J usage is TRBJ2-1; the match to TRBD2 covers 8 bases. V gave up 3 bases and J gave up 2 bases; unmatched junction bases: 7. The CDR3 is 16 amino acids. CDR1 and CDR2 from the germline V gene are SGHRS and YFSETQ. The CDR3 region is CASSSGGSGTYNEQFF. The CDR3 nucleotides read TGCGCCAGCAGCTCGGGTGGTAGCGGGACCTACAATGAGCAGTTCTTC.

The CDR3 is CASSRDSGTAYEQYF. DNA for the CDR3: TGCGCCAGCAGCCGAGATAGCGGGACGGCCTACGAGCAGTACTTC. The chain joins TRBV4-3 to TRBJ2-7; 8 nucleotides match TRBD2. CDR1 and CDR2 from the germline V gene are LGHNA and YSLEER. After removal of 4 bases from V and 2 bases from J, the junction contained 7 bases not matched to a gene. This CDR3 has 15 amino acids.

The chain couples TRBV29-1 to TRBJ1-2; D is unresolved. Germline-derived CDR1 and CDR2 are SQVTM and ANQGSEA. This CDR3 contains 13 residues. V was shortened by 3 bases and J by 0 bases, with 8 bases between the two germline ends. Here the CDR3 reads CSVDDGSNYGYTF. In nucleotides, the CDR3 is TGCAGCGTTGACGACGGTTCTAACTATGGCTACACCTTC.

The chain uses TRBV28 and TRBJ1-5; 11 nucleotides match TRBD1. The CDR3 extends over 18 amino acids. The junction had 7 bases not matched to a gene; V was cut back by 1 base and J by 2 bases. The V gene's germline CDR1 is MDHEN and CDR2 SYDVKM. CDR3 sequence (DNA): TGTGCCAGCAGTTTATTAGGACAGGGGGCGTCCCGCAATCAGCCCCAGCATTTT. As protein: CASSLLGQGASRNQPQHF.

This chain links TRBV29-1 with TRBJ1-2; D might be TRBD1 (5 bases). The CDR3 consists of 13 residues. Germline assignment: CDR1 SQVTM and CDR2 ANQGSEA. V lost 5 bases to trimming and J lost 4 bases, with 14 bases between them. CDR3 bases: TGCAGCGTTTTAAGCGACAGCCTCTATGGCTACACCTTC. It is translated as CSVLSDSLYGYTF.